This T cell receptor beta chain stems from a study of CD8 T cells in Susac syndrome. Sequencing of TCR beta covered CD8+ and CD4+ T cells obtained from blood. Control patients had untreated stable or active relapsing-remitting multiple sclerosis by revised McDonald criteria. Negative isolation yielded the CD8+ and CD4+ T cells, while FACS enriched the TEMRA cells. The V gene's germline CDR1 is LGHDT and CDR2 YNNKEL (reference sequence). The CDR3 totals 12 residues. V shed 4 bases and J 9 bases; nucleotides not matched to a gene: 3. RNA was extracted with the RNeasy kit, and a quantity of 0.5 to 1 ug was reverse transcribed using random hexamers. TCRdb passed the immunoSEQ multiplex PCR reads through MiXCR, listing each CDR3 protein once. The sample yields around 140,000 distinct CDR3 sequences, about 95% seen once.

V gene TRBV3-1 combines with J gene TRBJ1-1; 9 positions agree with TRBD1. This clonotype originated in a human donor with multiple sclerosis. The sequenced sample consisted of CD4+ T cells from PBMCs. DNA of the CDR3: TGTGCCAGCAGCCTTGGACAGGGGCAAGCTTTCTTT. Its translation: CASSLGQGQAFF.